The present T cell receptor beta chain was sequenced within a study of PD-L1 blockade in urothelial cancer. For the study at large: Analyses used blood from 3 weeks (second dose) and 6 weeks after treatment start.

Sample time point: pretreatment peripheral blood. There are 15 residues in the CDR3. The germline gives CDR1 SGHTA, CDR2 FQGNSA. Trimming cost V 2 bases and J 6 bases; bases outside gene matches: 6. Produced via immunoSEQ multiplex PCR; TCRdb's table is partial and in-frame only. The sample lists roughly 43,000 clones; 70% to 90% were seen once. The sample in question was PBMCs, obtained around atezolizumab (anti-PD-L1) treatment. J is TRBJ2-1 and V is TRBV7-2, with 8 bases fitting TRBD2. This receptor was obtained from a man aged 60-69 years with urothelial cancer. In nucleotides, the CDR3 is TGTGCCAGCAGCTTACAAAGCGGGAGTATCAATGAGCAGTTCTTC. The encoded protein is CASSLQSGSINEQFF. Looking up the rest from reference TRBV7-2 and TRBJ2-1 gives the full variable domain: GAGVSQSPSNKVTEKGKDVELRCDPISGHTALYWYRQSLGQGLEFLIYFQGNSAPDKSGLPSDRFSAERTGGSVSTLTIQRTQQEDSAVYLCASSLQSGSINEQFFGPGTRLTVL.